This TCR beta chain derives from a study of T cells in Graves' hyperthyroidism and ophthalmopathy. Study observations and caveats: A 13 V-J signature model discriminated ophthalmopathy versus stable hyperthyroidism.

The CDR3 regions of TCR beta were amplified from RNA transcripts. Researchers ran a first-round RT-PCR on the TCR CDR3 using the HTBI primer set. TCRdb itself ran the multiplex PCR reads through MiXCR, one entry per CDR3 protein. The top ten hold 8% to 9% of the sample, which has some 800,000 distinct CDR3 sequences, 35% to 45% seen once. Hyperthyroidism had been newly diagnosed in patients aged 18 to 65, and its duration was under 2 months. The junction had 10 bases not matched to a gene; V was cut back by 5 bases and J by 5 bases. Germline assignment: CDR1 SGHVS and CDR2 FQNEAQ. This CDR3 is built from 15 residues. About this clonotype: Its antigen is unidentified.

The TCR originated in a man between 18 and 35 years old with Graves' hyperthyroidism. Sequenced: blood. The J gene is TRBJ2-5, the V gene TRBV7-8, with TRBD2 matching over 8 bases. The CDR3 DNA is TGTGCCAGCAGCCTGGAGGGACTAGAATGGGAGACCCAGTACTTC. Its translation is CASSLEGLEWETQYF.